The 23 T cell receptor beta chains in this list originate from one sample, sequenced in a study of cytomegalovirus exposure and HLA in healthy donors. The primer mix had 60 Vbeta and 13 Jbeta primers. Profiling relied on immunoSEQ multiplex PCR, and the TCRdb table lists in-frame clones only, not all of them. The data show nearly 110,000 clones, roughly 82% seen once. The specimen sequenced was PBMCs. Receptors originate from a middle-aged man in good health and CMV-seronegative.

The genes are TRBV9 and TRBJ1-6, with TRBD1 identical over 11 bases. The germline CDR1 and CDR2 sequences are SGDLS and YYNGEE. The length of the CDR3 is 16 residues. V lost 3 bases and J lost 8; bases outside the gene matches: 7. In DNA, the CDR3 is TGTGCCAGCAGCGCGGGGACAGGGGGGAACTATTCACCCCTCCACTTT. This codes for CASSAGTGGNYSPLHF.

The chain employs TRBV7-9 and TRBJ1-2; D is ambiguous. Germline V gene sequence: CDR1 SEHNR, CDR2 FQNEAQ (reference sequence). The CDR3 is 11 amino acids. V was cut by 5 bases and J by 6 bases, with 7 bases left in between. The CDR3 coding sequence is TGTGCCAGCAGCCCCCCCGATGGCTACACCTTC. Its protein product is CASSPPDGYTF.

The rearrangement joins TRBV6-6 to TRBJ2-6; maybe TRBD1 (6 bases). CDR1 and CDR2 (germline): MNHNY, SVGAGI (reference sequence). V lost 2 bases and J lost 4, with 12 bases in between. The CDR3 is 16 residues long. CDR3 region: CASSYHRDRGANVLTF. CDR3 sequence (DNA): TGTGCCAGCAGTTACCACAGGGACCGCGGGGCCAACGTCCTGACTTTC.

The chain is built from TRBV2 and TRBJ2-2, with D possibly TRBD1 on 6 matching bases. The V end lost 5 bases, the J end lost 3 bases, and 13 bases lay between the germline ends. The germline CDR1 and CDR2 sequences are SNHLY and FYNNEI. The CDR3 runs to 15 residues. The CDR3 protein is CASSPDRVDTGELFF. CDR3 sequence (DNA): TGTGCCAGCAGTCCGGACAGAGTTGACACCGGGGAGCTGTTTTTT.

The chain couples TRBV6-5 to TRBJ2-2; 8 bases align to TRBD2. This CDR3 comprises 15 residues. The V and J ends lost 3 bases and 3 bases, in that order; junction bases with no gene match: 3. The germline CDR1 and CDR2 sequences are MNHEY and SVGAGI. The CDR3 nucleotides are TGTGCCAGCAGTTATACTAGCGGATACACCGGGGAGCTGTTTTTT. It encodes CASSYTSGYTGELFF.

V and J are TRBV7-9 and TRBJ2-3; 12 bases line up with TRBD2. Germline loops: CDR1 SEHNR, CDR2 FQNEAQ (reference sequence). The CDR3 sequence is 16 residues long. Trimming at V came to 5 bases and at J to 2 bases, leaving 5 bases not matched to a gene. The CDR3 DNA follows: TGTGCCAGCAGCACGCGGACTAGCGGGGACACAGATACGCAGTATTTT. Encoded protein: CASSTRTSGDTDTQYF.

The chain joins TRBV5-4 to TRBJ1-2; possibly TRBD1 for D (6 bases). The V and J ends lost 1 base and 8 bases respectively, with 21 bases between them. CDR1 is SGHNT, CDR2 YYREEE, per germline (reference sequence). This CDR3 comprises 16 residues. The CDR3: CASSLYSVENRVGYTF. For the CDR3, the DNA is TGTGCCAGCAGCTTGTATTCGGTCGAAAACAGGGTGGGCTACACCTTC.

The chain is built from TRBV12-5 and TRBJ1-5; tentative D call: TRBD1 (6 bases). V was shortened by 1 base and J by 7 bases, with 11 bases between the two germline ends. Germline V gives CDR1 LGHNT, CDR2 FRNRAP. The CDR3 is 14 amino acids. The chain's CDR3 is CASGLGTEGQPQHF. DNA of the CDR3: TGTGCTAGTGGTTTGGGGACAGAGGGGCAGCCCCAGCATTTT.

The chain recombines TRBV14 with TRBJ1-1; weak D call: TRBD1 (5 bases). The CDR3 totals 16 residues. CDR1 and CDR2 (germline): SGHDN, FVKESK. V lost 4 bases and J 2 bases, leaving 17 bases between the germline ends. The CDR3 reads CASSPQEGRTNTEAFF. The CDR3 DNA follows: TGTGCCAGCAGCCCCCAGGAGGGCAGGACAAACACTGAAGCTTTCTTT.

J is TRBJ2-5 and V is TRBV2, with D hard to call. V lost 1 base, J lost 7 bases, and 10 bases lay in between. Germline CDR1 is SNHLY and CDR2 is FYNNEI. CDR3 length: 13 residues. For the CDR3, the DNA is TGTGCCAGCAGTGAAGGGCTAGATGGGACCCAGTACTTC. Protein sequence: CASSEGLDGTQYF.

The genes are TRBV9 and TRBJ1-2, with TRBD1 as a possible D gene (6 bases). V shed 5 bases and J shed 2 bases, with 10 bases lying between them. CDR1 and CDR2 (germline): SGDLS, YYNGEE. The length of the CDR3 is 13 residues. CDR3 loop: CASSTGKNYGYTF. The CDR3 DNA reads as TGTGCCAGCAGTACAGGGAAGAACTATGGCTACACCTTC.

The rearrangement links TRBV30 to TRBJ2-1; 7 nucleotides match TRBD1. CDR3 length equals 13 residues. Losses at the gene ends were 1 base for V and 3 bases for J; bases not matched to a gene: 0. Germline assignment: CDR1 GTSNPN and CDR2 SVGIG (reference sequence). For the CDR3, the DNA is TGTGCCTGGAGTGGGGACAGCTACAATGAGCAGTTCTTC. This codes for CAWSGDSYNEQFF.

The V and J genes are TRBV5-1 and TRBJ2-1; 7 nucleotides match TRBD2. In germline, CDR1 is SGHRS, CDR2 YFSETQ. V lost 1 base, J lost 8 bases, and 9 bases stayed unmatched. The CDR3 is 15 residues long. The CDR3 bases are TGCGCCAGCAGCTTGCATGGCGGGGGAGTAGATGAGCAGTTCTTC. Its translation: CASSLHGGGVDEQFF.

The DNA of the CDR3 is TGTGCCAGCAGTAGCGGTAGCGGGGGATTAGATACGCAGTATTTT. It encodes CASSSGSGGLDTQYF. This sequence joins TRBV6-5 and TRBJ2-3, with TRBD2 identical over 9 bases. The germline CDR1 and CDR2 sequences are MNHEY and SVGAGI. V trimming: 5 bases; J trimming: 5 bases; junction bases outside the gene matches: 8. The CDR3 consists of 15 residues.

Here the CDR3 DNA reads TGTGCCAGCACCCCCGCAGGGCAGGAAGAGACCCAGTACTTC. As protein: CASTPAGQEETQYF. This chain links TRBV28 with TRBJ2-5; possible D gene TRBD1, 5 bases. Germline values: CDR1 MDHEN, CDR2 SYDVKM. V was cut by 7 bases and J by 3 bases, with 15 bases left in between. The length of the CDR3 is 14 residues.

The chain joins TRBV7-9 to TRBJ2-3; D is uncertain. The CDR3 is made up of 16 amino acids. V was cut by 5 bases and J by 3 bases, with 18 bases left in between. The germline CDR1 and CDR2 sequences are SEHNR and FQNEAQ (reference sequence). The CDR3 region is CASSTSNSQNTDTQYF. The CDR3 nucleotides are TGTGCCAGCAGCACAAGTAATTCGCAGAATACAGATACGCAGTATTTT.

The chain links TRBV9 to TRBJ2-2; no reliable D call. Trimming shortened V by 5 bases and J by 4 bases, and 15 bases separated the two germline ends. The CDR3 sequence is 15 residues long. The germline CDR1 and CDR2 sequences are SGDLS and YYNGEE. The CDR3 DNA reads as TGTGCCAGCAGTGGAGACCTCCCGAGCACCGGGGAGCTGTTTTTT. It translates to CASSGDLPSTGELFF.

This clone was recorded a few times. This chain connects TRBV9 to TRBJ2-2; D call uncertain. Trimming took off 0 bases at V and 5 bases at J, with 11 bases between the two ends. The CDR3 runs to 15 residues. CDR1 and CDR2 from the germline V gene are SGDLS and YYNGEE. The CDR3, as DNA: TGTGCCAGCAGCGTAGGGGCAGGTCGAACCGGGGAGCTGTTTTTT. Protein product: CASSVGAGRTGELFF.

The CDR3 DNA reads as TGTGCCAGCACGCGGGCCTTGGATCAGCCCCAGCATTTT. This translates into CASTRALDQPQHF. The V gene is TRBV5-8, the J gene TRBJ1-5; D not certain. Looked up from germline, CDR1 is SGHTS and CDR2 is YDEGEE. The CDR3 is 13 amino acids. The V and J ends lost 6 bases and 5 bases respectively, with 12 bases between them.

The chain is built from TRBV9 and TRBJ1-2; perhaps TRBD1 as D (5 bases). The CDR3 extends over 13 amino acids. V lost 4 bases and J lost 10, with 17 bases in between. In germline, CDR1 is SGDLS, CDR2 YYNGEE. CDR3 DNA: TGTGCCAGCAGCCCACAAAGGGGAAGTGACTACACCTTC. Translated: CASSPQRGSDYTF. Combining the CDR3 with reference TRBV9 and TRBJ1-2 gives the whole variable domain DSGVTQTPKHLITATGQRVTLRCSPRSGDLSVYWYQQSLDQGLQFLIQYYNGEERAKGNILERFSAQQFPDLHSELNLSSLELGDSALYFCASSPQRGSDYTFGSGTRLTVV.

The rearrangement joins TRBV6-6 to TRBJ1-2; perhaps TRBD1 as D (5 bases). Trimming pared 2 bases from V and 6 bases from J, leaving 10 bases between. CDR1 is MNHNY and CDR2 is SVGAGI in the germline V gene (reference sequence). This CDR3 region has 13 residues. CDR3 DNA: TGTGCCAGCAGTTACGGGCCAGGGCATGGCTACACCTTC. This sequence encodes CASSYGPGHGYTF.

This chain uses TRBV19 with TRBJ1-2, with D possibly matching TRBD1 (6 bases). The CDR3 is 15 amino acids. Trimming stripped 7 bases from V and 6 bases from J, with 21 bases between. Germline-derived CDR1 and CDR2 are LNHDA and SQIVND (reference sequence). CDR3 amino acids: CASTDSRGGRHGYTF. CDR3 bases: TGTGCCAGTACCGATTCCCGTGGGGGCCGGCATGGCTACACCTTC. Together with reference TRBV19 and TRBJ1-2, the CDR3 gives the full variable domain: DGGITQSPKYLFRKEGQNVTLSCEQNLNHDAMYWYRQDPGQGLRLIYYSQIVNDFQKGDIAEGYSVSREKKESFPLTVTSAQKNPTAFYLCASTDSRGGRHGYTFGSGTRLTVV.

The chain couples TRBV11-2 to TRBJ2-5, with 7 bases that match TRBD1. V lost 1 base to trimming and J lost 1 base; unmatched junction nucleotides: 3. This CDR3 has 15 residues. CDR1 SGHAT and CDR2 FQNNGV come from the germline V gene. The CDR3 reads CASSLGDRAQETQYF. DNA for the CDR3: TGTGCCAGCAGCTTAGGCGACAGGGCCCAAGAGACCCAGTACTTC.